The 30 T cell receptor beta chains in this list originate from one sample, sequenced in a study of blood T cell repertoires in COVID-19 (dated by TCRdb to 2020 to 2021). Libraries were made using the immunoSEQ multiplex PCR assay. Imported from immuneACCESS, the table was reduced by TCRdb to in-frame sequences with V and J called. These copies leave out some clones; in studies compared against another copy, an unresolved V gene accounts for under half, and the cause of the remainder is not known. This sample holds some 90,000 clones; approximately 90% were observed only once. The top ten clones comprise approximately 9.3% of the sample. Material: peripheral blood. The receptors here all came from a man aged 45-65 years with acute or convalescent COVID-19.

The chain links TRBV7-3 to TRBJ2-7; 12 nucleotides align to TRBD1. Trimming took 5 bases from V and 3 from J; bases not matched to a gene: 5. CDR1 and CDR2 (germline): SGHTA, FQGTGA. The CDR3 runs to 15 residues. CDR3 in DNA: TGTGCCAGCAGCCCGGGACAGGGGGCTTTCTACGAGCAGTACTTC. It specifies CASSPGQGAFYEQYF.

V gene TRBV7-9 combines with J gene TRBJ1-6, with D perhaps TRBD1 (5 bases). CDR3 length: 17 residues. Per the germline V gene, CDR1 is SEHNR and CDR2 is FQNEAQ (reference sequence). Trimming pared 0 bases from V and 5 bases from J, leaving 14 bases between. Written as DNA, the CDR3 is TGTGCCAGCAGCTTAGCTACTGGGGCAGGCAATAATTCACCCCTCCACTTT. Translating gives CASSLATGAGNNSPLHF.

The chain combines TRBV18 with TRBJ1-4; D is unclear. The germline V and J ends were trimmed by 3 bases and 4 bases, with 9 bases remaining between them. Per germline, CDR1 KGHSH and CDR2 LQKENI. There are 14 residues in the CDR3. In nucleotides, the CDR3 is TGTGCCAGCTCACCCCCCTCGAGTAATGAAAAACTGTTTTTT. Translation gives CASSPPSSNEKLFF.

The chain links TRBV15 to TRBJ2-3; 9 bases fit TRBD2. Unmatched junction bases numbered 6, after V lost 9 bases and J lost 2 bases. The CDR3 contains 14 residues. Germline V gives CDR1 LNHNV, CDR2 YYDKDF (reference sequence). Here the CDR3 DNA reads TGTGCCACGGGTTTAGCGGGAGACACAGATACGCAGTATTTT. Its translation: CATGLAGDTDTQYF. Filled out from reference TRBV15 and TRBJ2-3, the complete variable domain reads DAMVIQNPRYQVTQFGKPVTLSCSQTLNHNVMYWYQQKSSQAPKLLFHYYDKDFNNEADTPDNFQSRRPNTSFCFLDIRSPGLGDTAMYLCATGLAGDTDTQYFGPGTRLTVL.

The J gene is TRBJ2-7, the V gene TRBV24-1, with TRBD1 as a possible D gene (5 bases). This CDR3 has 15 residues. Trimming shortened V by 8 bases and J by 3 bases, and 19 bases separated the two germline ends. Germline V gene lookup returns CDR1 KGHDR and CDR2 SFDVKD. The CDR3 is CATTGKRKDSYEQYV. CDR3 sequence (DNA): TGTGCCACCACTGGGAAACGCAAAGACAGCTACGAGCAGTACGTC.

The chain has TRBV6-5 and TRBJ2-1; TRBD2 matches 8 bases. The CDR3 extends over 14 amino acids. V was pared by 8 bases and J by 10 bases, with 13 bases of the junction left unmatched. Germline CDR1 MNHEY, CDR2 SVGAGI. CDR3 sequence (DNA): TGTGCCAGCTCGGCGGGGGGCCGGAAGCCCGAGCAGTTCTTC. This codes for CASSAGGRKPEQFF.

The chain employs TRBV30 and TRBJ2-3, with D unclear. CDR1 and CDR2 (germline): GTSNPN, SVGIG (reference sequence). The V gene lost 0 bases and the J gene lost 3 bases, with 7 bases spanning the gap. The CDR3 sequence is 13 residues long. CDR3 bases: TGTGCCTGGAGTGTCGGTTGGACAGATACGCAGTATTTT. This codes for CAWSVGWTDTQYF.

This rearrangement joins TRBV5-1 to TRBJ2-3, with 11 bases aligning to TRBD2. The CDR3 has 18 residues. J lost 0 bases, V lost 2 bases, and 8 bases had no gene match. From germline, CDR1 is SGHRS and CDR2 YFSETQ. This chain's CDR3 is CASSFPSGGKPSTDTQYF. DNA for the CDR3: TGCGCCAGCAGCTTTCCTAGCGGGGGGAAACCTAGCACAGATACGCAGTATTTT.

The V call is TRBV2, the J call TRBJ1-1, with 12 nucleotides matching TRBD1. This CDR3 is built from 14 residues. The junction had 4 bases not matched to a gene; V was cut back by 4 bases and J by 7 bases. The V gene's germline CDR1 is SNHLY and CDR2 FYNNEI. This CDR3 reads CASSGGQGASEAFF. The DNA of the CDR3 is TGTGCCAGCAGTGGGGGACAGGGGGCCAGTGAAGCTTTCTTT.

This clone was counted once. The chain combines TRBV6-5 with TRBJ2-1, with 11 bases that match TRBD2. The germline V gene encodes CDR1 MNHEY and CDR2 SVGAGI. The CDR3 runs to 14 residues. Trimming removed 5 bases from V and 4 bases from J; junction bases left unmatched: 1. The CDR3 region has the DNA TGTGCCAGCAGTACTAGCGGGGGTTACAATGAGCAGTTCTTC. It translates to CASSTSGGYNEQFF.

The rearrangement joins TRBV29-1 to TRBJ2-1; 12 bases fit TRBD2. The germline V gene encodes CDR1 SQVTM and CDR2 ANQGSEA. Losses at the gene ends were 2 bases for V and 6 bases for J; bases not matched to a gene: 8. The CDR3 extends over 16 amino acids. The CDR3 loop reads CSVETRTSGVFNEQFF. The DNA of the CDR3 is TGCAGCGTTGAAACCAGGACTAGCGGGGTGTTCAATGAGCAGTTCTTC.

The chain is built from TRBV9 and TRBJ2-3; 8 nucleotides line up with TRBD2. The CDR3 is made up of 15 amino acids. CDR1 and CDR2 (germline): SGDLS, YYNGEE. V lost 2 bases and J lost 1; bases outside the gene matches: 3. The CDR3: CASSVSTSGTDTQYF. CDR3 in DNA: TGTGCCAGCAGCGTTTCGACTAGCGGCACAGATACGCAGTATTTT.

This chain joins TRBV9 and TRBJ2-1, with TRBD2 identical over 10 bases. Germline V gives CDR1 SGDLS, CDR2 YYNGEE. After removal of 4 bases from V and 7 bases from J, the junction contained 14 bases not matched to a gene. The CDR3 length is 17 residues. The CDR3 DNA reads TGTGCCAGCAGCCCCCTCCCCAGCGGGGGGGCTGGAAATGAGCAGTTCTTC. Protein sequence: CASSPLPSGGAGNEQFF. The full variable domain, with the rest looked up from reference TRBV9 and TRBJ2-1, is DSGVTQTPKHLITATGQRVTLRCSPRSGDLSVYWYQQSLDQGLQFLIQYYNGEERAKGNILERFSAQQFPDLHSELNLSSLELGDSALYFCASSPLPSGGAGNEQFFGPGTRLTVL.

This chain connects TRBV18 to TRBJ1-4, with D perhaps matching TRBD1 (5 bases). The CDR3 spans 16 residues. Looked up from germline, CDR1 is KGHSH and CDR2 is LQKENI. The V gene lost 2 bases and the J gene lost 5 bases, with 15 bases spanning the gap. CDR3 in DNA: TGTGCCAGCTCACCAAGCCACAGGCTCAAAAATGAAAAACTGTTTTTT. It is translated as CASSPSHRLKNEKLFF.

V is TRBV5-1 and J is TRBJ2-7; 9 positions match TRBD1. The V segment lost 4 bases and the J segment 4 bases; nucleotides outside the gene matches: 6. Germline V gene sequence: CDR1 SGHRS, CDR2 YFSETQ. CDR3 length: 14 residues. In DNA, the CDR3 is TGCGCCAGCAGCCCGGGACAGGGAGGTTACGAGCAGTACTTC. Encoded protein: CASSPGQGGYEQYF.

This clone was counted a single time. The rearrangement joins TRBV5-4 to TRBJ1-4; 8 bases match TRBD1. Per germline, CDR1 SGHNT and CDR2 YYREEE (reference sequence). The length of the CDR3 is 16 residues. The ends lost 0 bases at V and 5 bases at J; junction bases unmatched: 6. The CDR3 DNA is TGTGCCAGCAGCTTGGCCCTAGGACAGGGAAATGAAAAACTGTTTTTT. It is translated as CASSLALGQGNEKLFF.

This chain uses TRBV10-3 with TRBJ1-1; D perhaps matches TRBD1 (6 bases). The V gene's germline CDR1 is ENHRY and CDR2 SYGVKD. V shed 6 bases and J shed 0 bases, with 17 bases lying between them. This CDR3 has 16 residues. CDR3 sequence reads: CAISERGGVVNTEAFF. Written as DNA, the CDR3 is TGTGCCATCAGCGAGAGGGGGGGCGTCGTGAACACTGAAGCTTTCTTT.

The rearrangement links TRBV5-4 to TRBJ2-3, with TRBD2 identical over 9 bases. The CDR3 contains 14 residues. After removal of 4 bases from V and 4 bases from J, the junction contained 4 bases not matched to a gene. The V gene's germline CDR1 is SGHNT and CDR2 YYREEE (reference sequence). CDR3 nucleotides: TGTGCCAGCAGCCCGGGGACTAGCCCAGATACGCAGTATTTT. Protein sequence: CASSPGTSPDTQYF. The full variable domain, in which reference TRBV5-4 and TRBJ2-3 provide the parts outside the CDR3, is ETGVTQSPTHLIKTRGQQVTLRCSSQSGHNTVSWYQQALGQGPQFIFQYYREEENGRGNFPPRFSGLQFPNYSSELNVNALELDDSALYLCASSPGTSPDTQYFGPGTRLTVL.

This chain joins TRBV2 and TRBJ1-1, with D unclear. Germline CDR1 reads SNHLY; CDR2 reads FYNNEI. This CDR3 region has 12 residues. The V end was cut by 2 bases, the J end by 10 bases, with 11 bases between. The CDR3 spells CASSELGRGAFF. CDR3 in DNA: TGTGCCAGCAGTGAACTAGGCCGGGGAGCTTTCTTT.

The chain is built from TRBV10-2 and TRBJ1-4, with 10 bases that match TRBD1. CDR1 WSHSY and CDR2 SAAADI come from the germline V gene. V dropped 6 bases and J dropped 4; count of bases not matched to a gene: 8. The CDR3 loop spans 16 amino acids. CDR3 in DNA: TGCGCCAGCAGAGGCCCGGACAGGGGGTATAATGAAAAACTGTTTTTT. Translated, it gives CASRGPDRGYNEKLFF.

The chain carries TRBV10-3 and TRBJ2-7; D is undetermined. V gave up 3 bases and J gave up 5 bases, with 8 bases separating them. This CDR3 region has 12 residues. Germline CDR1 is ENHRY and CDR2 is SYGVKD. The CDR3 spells CAISDELHEQYV. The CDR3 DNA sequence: TGTGCCATCAGTGATGAGCTTCACGAGCAGTACGTC.

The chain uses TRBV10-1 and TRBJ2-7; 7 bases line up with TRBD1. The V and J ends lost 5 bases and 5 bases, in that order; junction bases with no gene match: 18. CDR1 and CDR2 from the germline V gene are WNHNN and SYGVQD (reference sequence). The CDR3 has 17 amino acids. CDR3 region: CASSLPGQRSIGHEQYF. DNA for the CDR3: TGCGCCAGCAGTTTACCGGGACAGCGGTCAATCGGGCACGAGCAGTACTTC.

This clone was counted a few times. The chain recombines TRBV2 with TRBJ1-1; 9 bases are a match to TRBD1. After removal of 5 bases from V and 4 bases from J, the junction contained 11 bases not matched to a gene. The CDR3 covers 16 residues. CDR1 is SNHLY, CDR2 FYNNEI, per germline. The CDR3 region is CASSPSQGAFGTEAFF. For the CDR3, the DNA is TGTGCCAGCAGTCCTTCACAGGGGGCTTTTGGCACTGAAGCTTTCTTT. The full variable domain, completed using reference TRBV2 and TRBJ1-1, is EPEVTQTPSHQVTQMGQEVILRCVPISNHLYFYWYRQILGQKVEFLVSFYNNEISEKSEIFDDQFSVERPDGSNFTLKIRSTKLEDSAMYFCASSPSQGAFGTEAFFGQGTRLTVV.

The chain's CDR3 is CASSPLGQGTNEQFF. DNA of the CDR3: TGTGCCAGCTCACCCCTTGGACAGGGAACCAATGAGCAGTTCTTC. The rearrangement joins TRBV18 to TRBJ2-1; 8 nucleotides line up with TRBD1. Germline values: CDR1 KGHSH, CDR2 LQKENI. CDR3 length equals 15 residues. V trimming: 3 bases; J trimming: 6 bases; junction bases outside the gene matches: 7.

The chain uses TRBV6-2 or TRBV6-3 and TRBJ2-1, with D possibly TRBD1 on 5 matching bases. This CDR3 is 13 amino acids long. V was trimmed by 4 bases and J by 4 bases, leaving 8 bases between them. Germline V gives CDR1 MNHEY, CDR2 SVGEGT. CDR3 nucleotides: TGTGCCAGCAGTTTAGACAGATACAATGAGCAGTTCTTC. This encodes CASSLDRYNEQFF.

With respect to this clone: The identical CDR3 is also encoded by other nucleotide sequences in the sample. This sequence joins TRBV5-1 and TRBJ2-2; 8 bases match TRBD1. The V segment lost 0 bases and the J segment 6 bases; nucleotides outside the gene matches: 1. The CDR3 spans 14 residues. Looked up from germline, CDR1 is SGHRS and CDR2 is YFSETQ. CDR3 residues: CASSLDRGAGELFF. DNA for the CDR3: TGCGCCAGCAGCTTGGACAGGGGGGCCGGGGAGCTGTTTTTT.

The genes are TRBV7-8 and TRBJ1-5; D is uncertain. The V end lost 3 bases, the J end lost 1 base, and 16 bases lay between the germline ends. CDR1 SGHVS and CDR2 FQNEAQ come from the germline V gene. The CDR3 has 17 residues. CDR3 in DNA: TGTGCCAGCAGCTTTAGCGGTTGGGGAGGGAGCAATCAGCCCCAGCATTTT. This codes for CASSFSGWGGSNQPQHF.

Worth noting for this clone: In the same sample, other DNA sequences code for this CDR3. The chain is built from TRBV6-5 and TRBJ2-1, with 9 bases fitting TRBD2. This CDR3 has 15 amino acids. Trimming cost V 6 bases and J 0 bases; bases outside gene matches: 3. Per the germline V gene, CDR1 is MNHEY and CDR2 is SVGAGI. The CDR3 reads CASRSGGSSYNEQFF. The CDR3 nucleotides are TGTGCCAGCAGGAGCGGGGGGAGCTCCTACAATGAGCAGTTCTTC.

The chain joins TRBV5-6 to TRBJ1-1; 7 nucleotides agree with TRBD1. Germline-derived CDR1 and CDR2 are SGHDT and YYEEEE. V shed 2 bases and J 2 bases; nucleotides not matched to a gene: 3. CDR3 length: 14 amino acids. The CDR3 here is CASSLRGRNTEAFF. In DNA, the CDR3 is TGTGCCAGCAGCTTAAGGGGGCGTAACACTGAAGCTTTCTTT.

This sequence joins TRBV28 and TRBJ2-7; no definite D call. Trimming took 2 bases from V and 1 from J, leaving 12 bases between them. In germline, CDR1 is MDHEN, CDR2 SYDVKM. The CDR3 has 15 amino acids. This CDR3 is CASSLKRSESYEQYF. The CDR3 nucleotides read TGTGCCAGCAGTTTAAAGAGGTCAGAATCCTACGAGCAGTACTTC.